The rows below give T cell receptor beta chains drawn from one sample of a study of cytomegalovirus exposure and HLA in healthy donors. Sequencing used immunoSEQ multiplex PCR; TCRdb keeps in-frame clones, though not all of them. The data contain fewer than 400,000 clones, 86% of them seen just once; the ten biggest clones take up about 0.91%. The sequenced sample consisted of PBMCs. The receptors here all came from a woman younger than 30 in good health and CMV-seronegative. The CDR3 runs from the conserved cysteine through the conserved F or W. Each record gives: D gene, clone size, J gene, V gene, CDR3 DNA, CDR3 protein. The D gene is left open where the match is weak. A row's size may be missing; if present it is once, few, many or a size class.

TRBD2 - TRBJ2-1 TRBV9 TGTGCCAGCAGCGTAGGACCTAGCGGGATGGGAGTCAATGAGCAGTTCTTC CASSVGPSGMGVNEQFF
- few TRBJ1-5 TRBV19 TGTGCCAGTAATGGGCAGAGCAATCAGCCCCAGCATTTT CASNGQSNQPQHF
- - TRBJ2-1 TRBV19 TGTGCCAGTAGCAGTTACAATGAGCAGTTCTTC CASSSYNEQFF
TRBD2 once TRBJ2-2 TRBV25-1 TGTGCCAGCAGTGAAGGCGGGGGGTCGAGGCCCGGGGAGCTGTTTTTT CASSEGGGSRPGELFF
TRBD2 - TRBJ2-1 TRBV28 TGTGCCAGCCGGACTAGCGGGAGGGGATCCTACAATGAGCAGTTCTTC CASRTSGRGSYNEQFF
TRBD2 - TRBJ2-1 TRBV2 TGTGCCAGCAGTCGGGGGGAGGAAGAGAATGAGCAGTTCTTC CASSRGEEENEQFF
- - TRBJ2-4 TRBV5-6 TGTGCCAGCAGCTTGCGGAACATTCAGTACTTC CASSLRNIQYF
- - TRBJ1-4 TRBV27 TGTGCCAGCAGGCTAAGGAGTACGTCTAATGAAAAACTGTTTTTT CASRLRSTSNEKLFF
TRBD1 - TRBJ2-7 TRBV7-6 TGTGCCAGCAGCTTACGAGGGGGCAGCTCCTACGAGCAGTACTTC CASSLRGGSSYEQYF
- few TRBJ2-2 TRBV18 TGTGCCAGCTCACCACCCGGGACTCCCGAAGGGGAGCTGTTTTTT CASSPPGTPEGELFF